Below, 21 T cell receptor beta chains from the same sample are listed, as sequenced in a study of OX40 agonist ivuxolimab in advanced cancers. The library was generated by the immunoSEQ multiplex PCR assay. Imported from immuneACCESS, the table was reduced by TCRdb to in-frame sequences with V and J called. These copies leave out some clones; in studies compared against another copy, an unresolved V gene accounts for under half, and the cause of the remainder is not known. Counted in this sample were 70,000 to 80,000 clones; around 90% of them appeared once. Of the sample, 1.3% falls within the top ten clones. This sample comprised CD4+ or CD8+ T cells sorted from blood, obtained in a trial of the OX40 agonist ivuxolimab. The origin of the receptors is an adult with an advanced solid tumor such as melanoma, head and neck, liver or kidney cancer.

The CDR3 loop is CASSPYAAETQYF. DNA for the CDR3: TGTGCCAGCAGCCCCTATGCGGCTGAGACCCAGTACTTC. The chain recombines TRBV6-5 with TRBJ2-5; D gene ambiguous. V was clipped by 6 bases and J by 5 bases, with 13 bases between them. CDR1 is MNHEY, CDR2 SVGAGI, per germline. This CDR3 contains 13 residues.

The chain's CDR3 is CASSYSGGSTDTQYF. The CDR3 coding sequence is TGTGCCAGCAGCTATAGCGGGGGCAGCACAGATACGCAGTATTTT. The chain links TRBV7-9 to TRBJ2-3; TRBD2 matches at 9 bases. Germline CDR1 reads SEHNR; CDR2 reads FQNEAQ (reference sequence). The CDR3 has 15 amino acids. V lost 4 bases, J lost 0 bases, and 2 bases stayed unmatched.

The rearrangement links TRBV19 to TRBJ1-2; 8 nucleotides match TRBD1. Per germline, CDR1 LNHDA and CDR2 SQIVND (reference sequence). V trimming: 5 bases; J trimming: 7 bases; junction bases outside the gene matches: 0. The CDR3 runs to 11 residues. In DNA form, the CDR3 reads TGTGCCAGTAGTGACAGGGGTGGCTACACCTTC. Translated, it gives CASSDRGGYTF.

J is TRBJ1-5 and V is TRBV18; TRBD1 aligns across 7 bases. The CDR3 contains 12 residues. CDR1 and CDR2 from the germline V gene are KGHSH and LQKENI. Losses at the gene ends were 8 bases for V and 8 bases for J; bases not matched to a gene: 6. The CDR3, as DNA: TGTGCCAGCGCTTCGGGACAGAAGCCCCAGCATTTT. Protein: CASASGQKPQHF.

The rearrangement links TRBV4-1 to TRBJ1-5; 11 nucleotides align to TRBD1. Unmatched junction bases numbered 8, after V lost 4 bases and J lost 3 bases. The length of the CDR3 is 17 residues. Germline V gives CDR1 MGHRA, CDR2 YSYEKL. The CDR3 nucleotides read TGCGCCAGCAGCCTGGGACAGGGGGGGTGGGACAATCAGCCCCAGCATTTT. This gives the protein CASSLGQGGWDNQPQHF.

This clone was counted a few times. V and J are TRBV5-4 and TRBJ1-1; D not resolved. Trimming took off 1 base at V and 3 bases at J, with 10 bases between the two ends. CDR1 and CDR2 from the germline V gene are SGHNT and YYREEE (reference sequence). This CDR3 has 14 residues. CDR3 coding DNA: TGTGCCAGCAGCTTGACGATCCGGGACACTGAAGCTTTCTTT. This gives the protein CASSLTIRDTEAFF.

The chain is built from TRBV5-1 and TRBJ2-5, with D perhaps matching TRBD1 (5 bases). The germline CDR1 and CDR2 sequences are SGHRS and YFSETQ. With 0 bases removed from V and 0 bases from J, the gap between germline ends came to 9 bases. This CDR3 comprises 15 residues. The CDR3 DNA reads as TGCGCCAGCAGCTTGGGGCCAGGGTACCAAGAGACCCAGTACTTC. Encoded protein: CASSLGPGYQETQYF. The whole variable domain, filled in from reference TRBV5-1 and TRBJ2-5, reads KAGVTQTPRYLIKTRGQQVTLSCSPISGHRSVSWYQQTPGQGLQFLFEYFSETQRNKGNFPGRFSGRQFSNSRSEMNVSTLELGDSALYLCASSLGPGYQETQYFGPGTRLLVL.

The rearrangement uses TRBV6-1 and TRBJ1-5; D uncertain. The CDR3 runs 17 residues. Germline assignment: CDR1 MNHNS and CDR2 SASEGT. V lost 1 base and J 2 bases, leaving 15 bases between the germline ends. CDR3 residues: CASSEGSVGPGNQPQHF. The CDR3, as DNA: TGTGCCAGCAGTGAAGGGTCGGTAGGGCCTGGCAATCAGCCCCAGCATTTT.

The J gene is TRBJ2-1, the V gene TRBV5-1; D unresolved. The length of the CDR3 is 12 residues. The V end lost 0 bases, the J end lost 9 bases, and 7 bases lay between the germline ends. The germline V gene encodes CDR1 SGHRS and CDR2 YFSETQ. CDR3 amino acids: CASSLDLGEQFF. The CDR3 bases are TGCGCCAGCAGCTTGGACCTTGGTGAGCAGTTCTTC.

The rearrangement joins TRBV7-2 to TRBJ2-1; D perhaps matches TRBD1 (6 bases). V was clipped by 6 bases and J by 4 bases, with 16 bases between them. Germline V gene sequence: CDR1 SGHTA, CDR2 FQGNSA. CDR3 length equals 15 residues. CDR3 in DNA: TGTGCCAGCAGTTCCACACTGACAGGATACAATGAGCAGTTCTTC. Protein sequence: CASSSTLTGYNEQFF. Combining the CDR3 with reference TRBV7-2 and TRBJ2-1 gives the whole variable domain GAGVSQSPSNKVTEKGKDVELRCDPISGHTALYWYRQSLGQGLEFLIYFQGNSAPDKSGLPSDRFSAERTGGSVSTLTIQRTQQEDSAVYLCASSSTLTGYNEQFFGPGTRLTVL.

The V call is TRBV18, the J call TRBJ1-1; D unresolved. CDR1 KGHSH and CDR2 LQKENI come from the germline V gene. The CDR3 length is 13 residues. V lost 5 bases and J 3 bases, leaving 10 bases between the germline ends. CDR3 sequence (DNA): TGTGCCAGCTCAGGGTCCCGCGACACTGAAGCTTTCTTT. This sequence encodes CASSGSRDTEAFF.

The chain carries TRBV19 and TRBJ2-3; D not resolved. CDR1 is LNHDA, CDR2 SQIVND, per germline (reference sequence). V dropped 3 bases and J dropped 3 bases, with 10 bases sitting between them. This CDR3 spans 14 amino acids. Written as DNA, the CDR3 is TGTGCCAGTAGTATGCGTCAGAGTACAGATACGCAGTATTTT. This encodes CASSMRQSTDTQYF.

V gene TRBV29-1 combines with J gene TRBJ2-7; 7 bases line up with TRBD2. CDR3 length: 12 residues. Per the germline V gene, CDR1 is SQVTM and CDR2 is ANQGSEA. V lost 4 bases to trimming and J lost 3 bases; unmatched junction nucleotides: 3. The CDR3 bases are TGCAGCGTTGCCAGGGAGGGCTACGAGCAGTACTTC. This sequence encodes CSVAREGYEQYF.

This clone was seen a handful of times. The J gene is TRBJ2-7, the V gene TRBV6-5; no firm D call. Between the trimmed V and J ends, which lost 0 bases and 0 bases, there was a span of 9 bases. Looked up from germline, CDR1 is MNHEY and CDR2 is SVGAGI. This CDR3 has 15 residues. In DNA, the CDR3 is TGTGCCAGCAGTTACTCTTGGCAGGTCTCCTACGAGCAGTACTTC. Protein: CASSYSWQVSYEQYF.

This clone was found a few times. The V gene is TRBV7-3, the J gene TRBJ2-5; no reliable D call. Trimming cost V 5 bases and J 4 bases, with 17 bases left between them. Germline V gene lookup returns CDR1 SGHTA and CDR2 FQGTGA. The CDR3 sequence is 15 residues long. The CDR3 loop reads CASSPRVGDGETQYF. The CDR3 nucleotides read TGTGCCAGCAGCCCTCGGGTAGGAGATGGAGAGACCCAGTACTTC.

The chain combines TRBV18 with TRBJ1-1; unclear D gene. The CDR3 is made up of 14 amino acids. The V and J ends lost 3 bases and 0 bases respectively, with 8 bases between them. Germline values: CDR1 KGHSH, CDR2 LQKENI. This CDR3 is CASSPESLNTEAFF. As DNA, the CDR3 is TGTGCCAGCTCACCGGAGAGTTTGAACACTGAAGCTTTCTTT.

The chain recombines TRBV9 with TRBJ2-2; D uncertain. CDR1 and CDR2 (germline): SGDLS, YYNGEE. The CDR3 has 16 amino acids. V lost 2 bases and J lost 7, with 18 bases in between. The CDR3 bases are TGTGCCAGCAGCGTCACGGAGAGAGTCGGAATCGGGGAGCTGTTTTTT. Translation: CASSVTERVGIGELFF.

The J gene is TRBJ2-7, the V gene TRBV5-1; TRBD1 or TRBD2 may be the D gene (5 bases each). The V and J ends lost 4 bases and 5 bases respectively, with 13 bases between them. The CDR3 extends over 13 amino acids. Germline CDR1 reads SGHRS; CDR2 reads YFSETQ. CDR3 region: CASSALRGDEQYF. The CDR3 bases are TGCGCCAGCAGCGCTCTCCGAGGGGACGAGCAGTACTTC.

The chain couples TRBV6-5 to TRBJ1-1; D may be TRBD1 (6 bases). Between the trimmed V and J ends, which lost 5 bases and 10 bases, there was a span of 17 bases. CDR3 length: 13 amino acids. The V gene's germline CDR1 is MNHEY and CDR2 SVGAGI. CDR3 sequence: CASSQTYRDGAFF. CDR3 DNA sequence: TGTGCCAGCAGTCAAACCTACAGGGATGGAGCTTTCTTT.

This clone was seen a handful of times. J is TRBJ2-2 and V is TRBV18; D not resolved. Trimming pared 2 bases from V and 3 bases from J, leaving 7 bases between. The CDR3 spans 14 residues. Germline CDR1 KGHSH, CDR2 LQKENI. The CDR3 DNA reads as TGTGCCAGCTCACCAAGGGCGGACACCGGGGAGCTGTTTTTT. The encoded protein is CASSPRADTGELFF.

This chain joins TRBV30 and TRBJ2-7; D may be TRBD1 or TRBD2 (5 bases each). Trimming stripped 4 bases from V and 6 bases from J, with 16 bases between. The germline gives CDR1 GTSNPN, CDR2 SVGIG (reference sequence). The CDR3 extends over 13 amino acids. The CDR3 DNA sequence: TGTGCCTGGAACCGGGGCCGAATCCTCGAGCAGTACTTC. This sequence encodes CAWNRGRILEQYF.